The 30 T cell receptor beta chains below were found in one sample sequenced in a study of blood T cell repertoires in COVID-19. Sequencing was performed with immunoSEQ multiplex PCR; in TCRdb, only in-frame clones are kept and a portion is missing. This table has 200,000 to 250,000 clones, about 85% appearing once. The sample taken for sequencing was PBMCs or T cells enriched from blood (not recorded which). Receptors were obtained from a young man who had recovered from COVID-19.

The V call is TRBV28, the J call TRBJ2-1; TRBD2 is a possible D gene (5 bases). V was trimmed by 6 bases and J by 8 bases, leaving 11 bases between them. The germline V gene has CDR1 MDHEN and CDR2 SYDVKM. The CDR3 length is 12 residues. CDR3 DNA sequence: TGTGCCAGCAGCCCCGCCGGGGATGAGCAGTTCTTC. This gives the protein CASSPAGDEQFF.

CDR3 DNA sequence: TGTGCCAGCAGCCAAGTCAGGGACACTGAAGCTTTCTTT. Translating gives CASSQVRDTEAFF. The chain uses TRBV14 and TRBJ1-1, with D possibly TRBD1 on 5 matching bases. Trimming removed 1 base from V and 3 bases from J, with 6 bases in between. The CDR3 has 13 residues. Germline V gene lookup returns CDR1 SGHDN and CDR2 FVKESK. Drawing the rest from reference TRBV14 and TRBJ1-1, the complete variable domain is EAGVTQFPSHSVIEKGQTVTLRCDPISGHDNLYWYRRVMGKEIKFLLHFVKESKQDESGMPNNRFLAERTGGTYSTLKVQPAELEDSGVYFCASSQVRDTEAFFGQGTRLTVV.

The V and J genes are TRBV3-1 (or the pseudogene TRBV3-2) and TRBJ2-3; D gene ambiguous. Trimming took 4 bases from V and 2 from J, leaving 10 bases between them. Germline V CDR1 and CDR2: LGHDT, YNNKEL (reference sequence). The CDR3 loop spans 14 amino acids. The chain's CDR3 is CASSPSGVTDTQYF. The CDR3 DNA reads TGTGCCAGCAGCCCCTCTGGAGTCACAGATACGCAGTATTTT.

The genes are TRBV30 and TRBJ1-1, with TRBD1 matching over 9 bases. The J segment lost 6 bases and the V segment lost 4 bases, leaving 3 bases of the junction unmatched. The CDR3 is 12 amino acids. From germline, CDR1 is GTSNPN and CDR2 SVGIG (reference sequence). The CDR3: CAWIDRGSEAFF. The CDR3 DNA reads as TGTGCCTGGATTGACAGGGGGTCTGAAGCTTTCTTT.

The V and J genes are TRBV7-8 and TRBJ1-1; TRBD1 aligns across 8 bases. Unmatched junction bases numbered 7, after V lost 5 bases and J lost 2 bases. The CDR3 is made up of 15 amino acids. The germline V gene encodes CDR1 SGHVS and CDR2 FQNEAQ. The CDR3 loop is CASSLGQGFNTEAFF. In DNA, the CDR3 is TGTGCCAGCAGCCTAGGACAGGGATTTAACACTGAAGCTTTCTTT.

This clone has more than one count but fewer than ten. The chain carries TRBV19 and TRBJ1-2; D is unresolved. Deletions cut 5 bases from V and 4 bases from J, with 23 bases between. The germline V gene has CDR1 LNHDA and CDR2 SQIVND (reference sequence). The CDR3 contains 17 residues. The CDR3 region has the DNA TGTGCCAGTAGTGCTCCCAGGAAATTGGGCCTGGGCTATGGCTACACCTTC. This translates into CASSAPRKLGLGYGYTF.

A single count supports this clone. The rearrangement links TRBV12-1 to TRBJ1-4. TRBV12-1 constitutes a pseudogene. The CDR3 totals 14 residues. Here the CDR3 reads CASSPRGVCEKLFF. Here the CDR3 DNA reads TGTGCCAGCAGCCCGCGGGGGGTCTGTGAAAAACTGTTTTTT.

V gene TRBV10-1 combines with J gene TRBJ2-2, with TRBD2 identical over 7 bases. The germline V gene encodes CDR1 WNHNN and CDR2 SYGVQD (reference sequence). J was trimmed by 5 bases and V by 4 bases; bases with no gene match: 10. The CDR3 runs to 16 residues. CDR3 in DNA: TGCGCCAGCAGTGGGTCGACTAGCCCCCTAACCGGGGAGCTGTTTTTT. It encodes CASSGSTSPLTGELFF.

The V and J genes are TRBV24-1 and TRBJ1-1, with D possibly being TRBD1 (5 bases). Deletions cut 1 base from V and 12 bases from J, with 11 bases between. Germline V gene data show CDR1 as KGHDR and CDR2 as SFDVKD. There are 12 residues in the CDR3. The CDR3: CATSDFGGRTFF. The DNA for the CDR3 is TGTGCCACCAGTGATTTTGGGGGGAGGACTTTCTTT.

CDR3: CASSSTGENEQFF. The CDR3 DNA is TGTGCCAGTAGTTCAACGGGGGAAAATGAGCAGTTCTTC. The J gene is TRBJ2-1, the V gene TRBV19; tentatively, D is TRBD2 (6 bases). Trimming left V 5 bases short and J 7 bases short, with 12 bases between. Germline loops: CDR1 LNHDA, CDR2 SQIVND (reference sequence). This CDR3 contains 13 residues.

The chain couples TRBV6-5 to TRBJ2-3; TRBD1 agrees at 7 bases. This CDR3 is 14 amino acids long. J was trimmed by 4 bases and V by 7 bases; bases with no gene match: 8. Germline V gene lookup returns CDR1 MNHEY and CDR2 SVGAGI. CDR3 sequence: CASTPPGGADTQYF. CDR3 in DNA: TGTGCCAGCACTCCTCCAGGGGGAGCAGATACGCAGTATTTT.

This clone was seen a handful of times. The chain has TRBV4-1 and TRBJ2-1, with D maybe TRBD2 (6 bases). The germline CDR1 and CDR2 sequences are MGHRA and YSYEKL. The V end lost 1 base, the J end lost 12 bases, and 10 bases lay between the germline ends. The CDR3 has 12 residues. CDR3 coding DNA: TGCGCCAGCAGCCAAGTCCCGGGAGCGCAGTTCTTC. This translates into CASSQVPGAQFF.

The chain carries TRBV7-9 and TRBJ2-1; 11 positions match TRBD1. This CDR3 is built from 12 residues. V trimming: 5 bases; J trimming: 14 bases; junction bases outside the gene matches: 5. Germline V gene data show CDR1 as SEHNR and CDR2 as FQNEAQ (reference sequence). The CDR3 here is CASSRGQGAKFF. In nucleotides, the CDR3 is TGTGCCAGCAGCCGCGGACAGGGGGCTAAGTTCTTC.

The chain recombines TRBV2 with TRBJ1-2, with a weak D call TRBD1 (5 bases). The CDR3 totals 14 residues. Per the germline V gene, CDR1 is SNHLY and CDR2 is FYNNEI. Between the trimmed V and J ends, which lost 7 bases and 4 bases, there was a span of 16 bases. CDR3 DNA: TGTGCCAGCAAGCGTGGAGGGGAGCGCTATGGCTACACCTTC. Protein sequence: CASKRGGERYGYTF. Combining the CDR3 with reference TRBV2 and TRBJ1-2 gives the whole variable domain EPEVTQTPSHQVTQMGQEVILRCVPISNHLYFYWYRQILGQKVEFLVSFYNNEISEKSEIFDDQFSVERPDGSNFTLKIRSTKLEDSAMYFCASKRGGERYGYTFGSGTRLTVV.

J is TRBJ1-5 and V is TRBV30, with 7 nucleotides matching TRBD1. The CDR3 sequence is 14 residues long. The V segment lost 4 bases and the J segment 7 bases; nucleotides outside the gene matches: 10. The germline gives CDR1 GTSNPN, CDR2 SVGIG (reference sequence). The CDR3: CAWKEQGRGQPQHF. The CDR3 DNA reads as TGTGCCTGGAAAGAACAGGGGCGAGGGCAGCCCCAGCATTTT.

The V and J genes are TRBV10-2 and TRBJ1-5; 7 bases map to TRBD1. This CDR3 region has 15 residues. Trimming took 2 bases from V and 2 from J; bases not matched to a gene: 3. Germline CDR1 and CDR2: WSHSY and SAAADI. CDR3 DNA: TGCGCCAGCAGTGAGATAGACAGGGGCAATCAGCCCCAGCATTTT. Its translation is CASSEIDRGNQPQHF.

The CDR3 reads CASRGGIQGAPYGYTF. CDR3 in DNA: TGTGCCAGCAGAGGGGGAATACAGGGGGCGCCCTATGGCTACACCTTC. V gene TRBV28 combines with J gene TRBJ1-2; 9 bases line up with TRBD1. The CDR3 spans 16 residues. J gave up 4 bases and V 6 bases, and 12 bases lay outside the gene matches. The germline gives CDR1 MDHEN, CDR2 SYDVKM.

The V gene is TRBV6-2 or TRBV6-3, the J gene TRBJ1-1; D unclear. This CDR3 is 15 amino acids long. Trimming shortened V by 6 bases and J by 2 bases, and 16 bases separated the two germline ends. CDR1 is MNHEY and CDR2 is SVGEGT in the germline V gene. The CDR3 spells CASSQIMRINTEAFF. CDR3 sequence (DNA): TGTGCCAGCAGCCAGATTATGAGAATAAACACTGAAGCTTTCTTT.

The J gene is TRBJ1-6, the V gene TRBV30; D is undetermined. The CDR3 has 14 residues. The V gene lost 2 bases and the J gene lost 0 bases, with 5 bases spanning the gap. CDR1 is GTSNPN, CDR2 SVGIG, per germline (reference sequence). CDR3 in DNA: TGTGCCTGGAGTCCGGGCTCCTATAATTCACCCCTCCACTTT. Amino acid sequence: CAWSPGSYNSPLHF.

The V gene is TRBV19, the J gene TRBJ1-2, with 9 bases fitting TRBD1. This CDR3 region has 16 residues. Trimming took 5 bases from V and 8 from J; bases not matched to a gene: 15. CDR1 is LNHDA, CDR2 SQIVND, per germline (reference sequence). The CDR3 DNA reads TGTGCCAGTAGTGCTTCGACGAACAGGGGGCCAAGAGGCTACACCTTC. Amino acid sequence: CASSASTNRGPRGYTF.

This chain joins TRBV5-8 and TRBJ1-5; D remains unclear. Germline loops: CDR1 SGHTS, CDR2 YDEGEE. Trimming took 6 bases from V and 2 from J, leaving 12 bases between them. This CDR3 is built from 14 residues. CDR3 nucleotides: TGTGCCAGCAATGGACGGAGGGGCAATCAGCCCCAGCATTTT. It encodes CASNGRRGNQPQHF.

The chain employs TRBV7-2 and TRBJ2-3, with 8 bases aligning to TRBD2. The germline CDR1 and CDR2 sequences are SGHTA and FQGNSA. V shed 5 bases and J 3 bases; nucleotides not matched to a gene: 16. The CDR3 runs 18 residues. The CDR3 bases are TGTGCCAGCAGCCCAACCCGGCCGGGGGGGGGAGGGACAGATACGCAGTATTTT. Its translation: CASSPTRPGGGGTDTQYF. Combining the CDR3 with reference TRBV7-2 and TRBJ2-3 gives the whole variable domain GAGVSQSPSNKVTEKGKDVELRCDPISGHTALYWYRQSLGQGLEFLIYFQGNSAPDKSGLPSDRFSAERTGGSVSTLTIQRTQQEDSAVYLCASSPTRPGGGGTDTQYFGPGTRLTVL.

The CDR3: CASSFSGVQETQYF. The DNA for the CDR3 is TGCGCCAGCAGCTTCTCGGGGGTCCAAGAGACCCAGTACTTC. The chain couples TRBV5-1 to TRBJ2-5; the D gene is possibly TRBD2 (6 bases). The CDR3 loop spans 14 amino acids. V was shortened by 2 bases and J by 1 base, with 9 bases between the two germline ends. In germline, CDR1 is SGHRS, CDR2 YFSETQ.

The rearrangement uses TRBV19 and TRBJ1-6; 11 nucleotides align to TRBD1. CDR3 length: 18 residues. V was clipped by 5 bases and J by 1 base; unmatched bases: 7. Looked up from germline, CDR1 is LNHDA and CDR2 is SQIVND (reference sequence). The CDR3 DNA is TGTGCCAGTAGTTCCGCCGGACAGGGGGCGTCCTATAATTCACCCCTCCACTTT. Protein product: CASSSAGQGASYNSPLHF.

The chain uses TRBV7-2 and TRBJ1-4; D not certain. V was clipped by 2 bases and J by 0 bases, with 10 bases between them. The CDR3 consists of 16 residues. Germline V CDR1 and CDR2: SGHTA, FQGNSA. CDR3 in amino acids: CASSLFSTTTNEKLFF. CDR3 coding DNA: TGTGCCAGCAGCTTATTTAGCACGACAACTAATGAAAAACTGTTTTTT.

The V gene is TRBV18, the J gene TRBJ1-5; 9 bases map to TRBD1. The CDR3 spans 15 residues. V lost 2 bases, J lost 6 bases, and 5 bases stayed unmatched. CDR1 and CDR2 from the germline V gene are KGHSH and LQKENI. The CDR3 sequence is CASSPGTGLLQPQHF. As DNA, the CDR3 is TGTGCCAGCTCACCAGGGACAGGGTTACTTCAGCCCCAGCATTTT.

This clone was seen once. The gene calls are TRBV5-1 and TRBJ1-3, with 9 bases aligning to TRBD1. The CDR3 loop spans 15 amino acids. Losses at the gene ends were 1 base for V and 3 bases for J; bases not matched to a gene: 2. The germline gives CDR1 SGHRS, CDR2 YFSETQ. The DNA of the CDR3 is TGCGCCAGCAGCTTGAGGGGACAGGGTGGAAACACCATATATTTT. The encoded protein is CASSLRGQGGNTIYF.

The chain recombines TRBV4-3 with TRBJ1-1; 9 bases map to TRBD1. V was pared by 0 bases and J by 0 bases, with 8 bases of the junction left unmatched. From germline, CDR1 is LGHNA and CDR2 YSLEER. The CDR3 sequence is 18 residues long. DNA for the CDR3: TGCGCCAGCAGCCAAGAGCAAGTCGGACAGGGGCTGAACACTGAAGCTTTCTTT. This codes for CASSQEQVGQGLNTEAFF.

The CDR3 is CASSAQGVGYTF. In DNA form, the CDR3 reads TGTGCCAGCAGCGCCCAGGGTGTCGGCTACACCTTC. This chain joins TRBV9 and TRBJ1-2; possibly TRBD1 for D (5 bases). Looked up from germline, CDR1 is SGDLS and CDR2 is YYNGEE. The CDR3 is made up of 12 amino acids. V was shortened by 3 bases and J by 8 bases, with 11 bases between the two germline ends.

The rearrangement links TRBV4-1 to TRBJ1-4; a possible D gene is TRBD1 (5 bases). V shed 7 bases and J shed 7 bases, with 13 bases lying between them. Germline loops: CDR1 MGHRA, CDR2 YSYEKL. This CDR3 has 13 residues. CDR3 residues: CASNKQGSEKLFF. The CDR3 coding sequence is TGCGCCAGCAACAAGCAGGGAAGTGAAAAACTGTTTTTT.